Presented here are 3 T cell receptor beta chains from one specimen sequenced in a study of tumor and adjacent non-tumor tissue in lung cancer. No cell sorting was done before RNA was extracted from the tissue. This non-tumor lung sample came from over 3 cm beyond the tumor edge. Three rounds of nested PCR, following a modified ARM-PCR protocol, produced the TCRbeta library. MiXCR was run by TCRdb on the multiplex PCR reads, yielding one entry per CDR3 protein. The top ten clones hold less than 60% of a sample with approximately 80,000 distinct CDR3 sequences, roughly 80% of them seen once. Sequences were obtained from distant non-tumor lung tissue. The receptors were gathered from a man in his fifties or sixties with non-small cell lung cancer.

In the case of this clonotype: One end of the junction does not line up with germline, which may come from a read error. The chain uses TRBV29-1 and TRBJ2-4; D may be TRBD1 or TRBD2 (6 bases each). This CDR3 is built from 18 residues. The germline gives CDR1 SQVTM, CDR2 ANQGSEA. The CDR3 DNA sequence: TGTAGCGTTGAACACCCTGAGGGGGGCATGGGGGCCAAAAACATTCAGTACTTC. This translates into CSVEHPEGGMGAKNIQYF. The whole variable domain, remainder taken from reference TRBV29-1 and TRBJ2-4, is SAVISQKPSRDICQRGTSLTIQCQVDSQVTMMFWYRQQPGQSLTLIATANQGSEATYESGFVIDKFPISRPNLTFSTLTVSNMSPEDSSIYLCSVEHPEGGMGAKNIQYFGAGTRLSVL.

This clonotype was counted only a few times. At one boundary the junction diverges from the germline segment, which might be a read error. V usage is TRBV6-2 or TRBV6-3 and J usage is TRBJ2-7, with 11 bases aligning to TRBD2. The CDR3 is made up of 15 amino acids. Germline V gives CDR1 MNHEY, CDR2 SVGEGT. CDR3 protein: CVSGSSGGSSYEQYF. The CDR3 DNA reads TGTGTCAGCGGATCTAGCGGGGGGAGTTCCTACGAGCAGTACTTC.

A single count supports this clonotype. A read error may produce the germline difference seen at one junction end. The rearrangement links TRBV11-2 to TRBJ2-5; D gene unclear. This CDR3 contains 14 residues. CDR1 and CDR2 from the germline V gene are SGHAT and FQNNGV. The CDR3 spells CASSSEEVQEIQYF. The CDR3 DNA reads as TGTGCCAGCAGCTCTGAAGAGGTCCAAGAGATCCAGTACTTC.